This TCR beta chain is from a study of regulatory T cells in long-lasting Graves disease. Study results and limitations: Under persistent disease, TRBV28, TRBJ1-2 and TRBJ2-5 were used preferentially.

Described time point: newly diagnosed GD, antithyroid drugs for less than 3 months. PBMCs were the source of the RNA used for TCR sequencing. Germline V gives CDR1 SGHDN, CDR2 FVKESK. J was trimmed by 6 bases and V by 0 bases; bases with no gene match: 2. The CDR3 extends over 14 amino acids. This clonotype appeared many times. Its antigen is not known. Libraries of TCR beta came from iRepertoire HTBI primers plus Arm-PCR of CDR3 regions. From the multiplex PCR reads, TCRdb called clonotypes with MiXCR, one entry per CDR3 protein. The repertoire includes about 310,000 distinct CDR3 sequences, about a sixth of them detected once, and about 39% sits in the top ten.

This receptor was taken from a female donor with Graves disease. Sample: peripheral blood mononuclear cells (PBMCs), taken at new diagnosis, from a patient treated with antithyroid drugs. J is TRBJ2-7 and V is TRBV14; TRBD2 agrees at 10 bases. The CDR3 coding sequence is TGTGCCAGCAGCCAAGAACTAGCGGGAAGCGAGCAGTACTTC. Its translation: CASSQELAGSEQYF.